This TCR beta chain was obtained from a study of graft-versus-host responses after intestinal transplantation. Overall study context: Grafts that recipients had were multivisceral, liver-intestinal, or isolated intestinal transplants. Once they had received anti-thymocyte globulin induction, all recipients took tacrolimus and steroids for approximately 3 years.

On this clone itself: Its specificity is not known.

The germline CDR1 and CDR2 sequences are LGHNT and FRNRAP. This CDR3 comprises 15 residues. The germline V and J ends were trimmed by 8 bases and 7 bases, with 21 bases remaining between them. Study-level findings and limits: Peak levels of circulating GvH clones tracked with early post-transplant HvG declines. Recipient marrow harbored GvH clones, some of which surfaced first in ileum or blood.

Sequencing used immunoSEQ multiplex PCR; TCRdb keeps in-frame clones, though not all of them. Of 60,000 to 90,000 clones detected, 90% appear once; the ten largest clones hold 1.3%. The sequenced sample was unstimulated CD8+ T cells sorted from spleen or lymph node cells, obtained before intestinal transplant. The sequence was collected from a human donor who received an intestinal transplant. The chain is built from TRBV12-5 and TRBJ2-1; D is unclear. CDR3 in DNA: TGTGCTAGTCGGCCCTCAGAATCCTGGCGGAATGAGCAGTTCTTC. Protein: CASRPSESWRNEQFF.